This TCR beta chain originates from a study of blood T cell repertoires in COVID-19. This CDR3 is 14 amino acids long. Germline lookup yields CDR1 SGHDT and CDR2 YYEEEE. Deletions cut 0 bases from V and 4 bases from J, with 10 bases between. Sequencing was performed with immunoSEQ multiplex PCR; in TCRdb, only in-frame clones are kept and a portion is missing. The data show roughly 280,000 clones, approximately 85% seen once. The chain combines TRBV5-6 with TRBJ2-5; D is unclear. Sequences were obtained from peripheral blood. This receptor was identified in a woman between 65 and 79 years old with acute or convalescent COVID-19. The CDR3 nucleotides are TGTGCCAGCAGCTTGGGGCCGCGGATAGAGACCCAGTACTTC. Translating it yields CASSLGPRIETQYF.